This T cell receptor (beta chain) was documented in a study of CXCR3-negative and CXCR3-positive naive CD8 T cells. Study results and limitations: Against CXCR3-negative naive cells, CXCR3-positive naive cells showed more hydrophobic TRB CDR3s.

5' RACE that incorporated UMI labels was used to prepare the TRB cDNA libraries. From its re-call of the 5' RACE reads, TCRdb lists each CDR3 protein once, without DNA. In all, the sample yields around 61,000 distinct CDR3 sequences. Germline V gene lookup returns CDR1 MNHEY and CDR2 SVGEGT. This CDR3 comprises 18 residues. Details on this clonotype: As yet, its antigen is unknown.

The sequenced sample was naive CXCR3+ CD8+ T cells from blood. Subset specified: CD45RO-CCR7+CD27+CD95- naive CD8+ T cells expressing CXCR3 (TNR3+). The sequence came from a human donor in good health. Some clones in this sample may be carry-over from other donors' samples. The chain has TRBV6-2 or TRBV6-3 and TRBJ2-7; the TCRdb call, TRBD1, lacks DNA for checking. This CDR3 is CASSYQPGPRSSTYGQYF.